The rows below give T cell receptor beta chains drawn from one sample of a study of T cells after somatic rescue of genetic block. Measured with immunoSEQ multiplex PCR; TCRdb has only the in-frame clones, and not every one. Here the sample spans tens of thousands of clones, around 90% being singletons. The specimen was peripheral blood mononuclear cells (PBMCs). Receptors were obtained from a man in his forties or fifties. The CDR3 runs from the conserved cysteine through the conserved F or W. Fields, in order: V gene, D gene, J gene, clone size, CDR3 DNA, CDR3 protein. D genes are given only for firm matches. For some rows the clone size is stated as once, few or many, or as a class when expanded; others skip it.

TRBV4-2	-	TRBJ1-2	-	TGTGCCAGCAGCCAATATGACTATGGCTACACCTTC	CASSQYDYGYTF
TRBV7-2	-	TRBJ1-4	-	TGTGCCAGCAGCTTGTACCGGACTGAAACTAATGAAAAACTGTTTTTT	CASSLYRTETNEKLFF
TRBV11-2	-	TRBJ2-7	few	TGTGCCAGCAGCCCCGCTTACGAGCAGTACTTC	CASSPAYEQYF
TRBV6-5	-	TRBJ2-3	once	TGTGCCAGCAGCCTGAAGGGGGATACGCAGTATTTT	CASSLKGDTQYF
TRBV18	-	TRBJ1-2	-	TGTGCCAGCTCACCACGGGCAGGGGACTATGGCTACACCTTC	CASSPRAGDYGYTF
TRBV7-8	-	TRBJ2-1	-	TGTGCCAGCAGCTCTCGGGACACCTCCTACAATGAGCAGTTCTTC	CASSSRDTSYNEQFF
TRBV7-9	-	TRBJ2-3	-	TGTGCCAGCAGCACCGAGGAAGGGGCAGATACGCAGTATTTT	CASSTEEGADTQYF
TRBV9	-	TRBJ1-6	-	TGTGCCAGCAGCGTAGCCCTAAATTCACCCCTCCACTTT	CASSVALNSPLHF
TRBV15	-	TRBJ2-1	once	TGTGCCACCAGCAAGGTTCGGGGGGCGGGTGAGCAGTTCTTC	CATSKVRGAGEQFF
TRBV7-9	-	TRBJ2-2	-	TGTGCCAGCAGCTTAGGGGGGCCCCGTTGGTCCGGGGAGCTGTTTTTT	CASSLGGPRWSGELFF
TRBV5-1	-	TRBJ2-6	-	TGCGCCAGCAGCTTGGAAGCTTCTGGGGCCAACGTCCTGACTTTC	CASSLEASGANVLTF
TRBV7-8	TRBD1	TRBJ1-1	-	TGTGCCAGCAGCTTATCTGTAGTGACAGGGACCACTGAAGCTTTCTTT	CASSLSVVTGTTEAFF
TRBV9	TRBD2	TRBJ2-7	once	TGTGCCAGCAGCCCCGGGACTAGTGGCTACGAGCAGTACTTC	CASSPGTSGYEQYF
TRBV5-4	-	TRBJ2-7	-	TGTGCCAGCAGCTTGGCAGGGGCCTCGGGGTCTTTGCAGTACTTC	CASSLAGASGSLQYF
TRBV21-1	-	TRBJ2-7	-	TGTGCTTCCCCCTACGAGCAGTACTTC	CASPYEQYF